This T cell receptor beta chain was captured in a study of early T cells in non-severe SARS-CoV-2 infection. General study findings and limits: The study's VDJdb matching favored anti-spike CD8 responses and missed private and CD4 specificities.

Trimming pared 4 bases from V and 3 bases from J, leaving 11 bases between. Germline CDR1 is SGHRS and CDR2 is YFSETQ. The CDR3 is 15 residues long. One entry per CDR3 protein, called by TCRdb with MiXCR from the 5' RACE reads. The sample contains approximately 35,000 distinct CDR3 sequences, more than 4.5% of which appear only once. This clonotype has at least ten counts. Its antigen remains unknown. Sequencing was carried out using whole blood. The chain is built from TRBV5-1 and TRBJ2-6; no clear D gene. This clonotype was sampled from an adult who was a healthcare worker with PCR-confirmed SARS-CoV-2 infection or an uninfected control (not recorded which). For the CDR3, the DNA is TGCGCCAGCAGCCCCCCCCATGGTGGGGCCAACGTCCTGACTTTC. It encodes CASSPPHGGANVLTF.